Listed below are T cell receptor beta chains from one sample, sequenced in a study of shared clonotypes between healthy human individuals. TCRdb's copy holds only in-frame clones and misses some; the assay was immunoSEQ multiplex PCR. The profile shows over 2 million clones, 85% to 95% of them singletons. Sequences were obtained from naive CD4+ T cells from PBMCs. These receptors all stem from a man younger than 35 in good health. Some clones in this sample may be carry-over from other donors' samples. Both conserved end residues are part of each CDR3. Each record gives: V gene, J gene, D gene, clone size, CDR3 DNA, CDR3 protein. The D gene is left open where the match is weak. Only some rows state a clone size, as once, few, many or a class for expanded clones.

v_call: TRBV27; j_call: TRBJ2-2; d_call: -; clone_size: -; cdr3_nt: TGTGCCAGCAGTTTTAACAGGGGGGGCACCGGGGAGCTGTTTTTT; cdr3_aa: CASSFNRGGTGELFF
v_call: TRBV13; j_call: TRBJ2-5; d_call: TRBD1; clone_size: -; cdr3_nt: TGTGCCAGCAGCTCGGGACAGGCGGAGCAAGAGACCCAGTACTTC; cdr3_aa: CASSSGQAEQETQYF
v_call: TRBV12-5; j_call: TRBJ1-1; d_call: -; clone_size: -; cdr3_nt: TGTGCTAGTGCCTCGGTGAGGGGGGCGAACATGAACACTGAAGCTTTCTTT; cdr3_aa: CASASVRGANMNTEAFF
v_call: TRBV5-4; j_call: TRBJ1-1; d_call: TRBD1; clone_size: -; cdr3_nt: TGTGCCAGCAGCTCACCGGGACAGAGCATGAACACTGAAGCTTTCTTT; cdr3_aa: CASSSPGQSMNTEAFF
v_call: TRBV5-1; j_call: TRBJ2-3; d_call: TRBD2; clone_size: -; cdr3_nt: TGCGCCAGCAGCTCGCGGACTAGCGGGAGATCGGATACGCAGTATTTT; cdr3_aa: CASSSRTSGRSDTQYF
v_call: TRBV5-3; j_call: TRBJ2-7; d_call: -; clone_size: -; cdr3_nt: TGTGCCAGAAGCAATAGGGGGTCCGCCTACGAGCAGTACTTC; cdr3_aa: CARSNRGSAYEQYF
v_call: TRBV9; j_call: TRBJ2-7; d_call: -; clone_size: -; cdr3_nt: TGTGCCAGCAGCGTAGTAGGGTTGACGAACGAGCAGTACTTC; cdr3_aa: CASSVVGLTNEQYF
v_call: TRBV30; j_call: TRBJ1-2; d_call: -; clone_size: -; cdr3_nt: TGTGCCTGGAGTGTACAGGCAGGGAACTATGGCTACACCTTC; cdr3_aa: CAWSVQAGNYGYTF
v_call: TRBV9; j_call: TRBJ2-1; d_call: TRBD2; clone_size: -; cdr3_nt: TGTGCCAGCAGCGTAAGCCCGCCAGGCGGGAGGGCCAGGTCCTACAATGAGCAGTTCTTC; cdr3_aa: CASSVSPPGGRARSYNEQFF
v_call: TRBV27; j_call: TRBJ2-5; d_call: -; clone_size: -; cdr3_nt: TGTGCCAGCAGTTTATCACCCCCGGGAGTCCCCCAAGAGACCCAGTACTTC; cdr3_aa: CASSLSPPGVPQETQYF
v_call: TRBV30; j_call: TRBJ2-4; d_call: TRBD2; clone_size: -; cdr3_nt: TGTGCCTGGAGTCGCTGGACTAGCGGGAGTCTCATTCAGTACTTC; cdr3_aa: CAWSRWTSGSLIQYF
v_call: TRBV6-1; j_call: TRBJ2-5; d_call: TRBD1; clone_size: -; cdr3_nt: TGTGCCAGCAGTGTCATGACAGGGGTCGGAGAGACCCAGTACTTC; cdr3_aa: CASSVMTGVGETQYF
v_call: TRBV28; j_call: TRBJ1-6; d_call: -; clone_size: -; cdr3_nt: TGTGCCAGCTTAGGTTGGGGGGCGTCACCCCTCCACTTT; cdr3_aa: CASLGWGASPLHF
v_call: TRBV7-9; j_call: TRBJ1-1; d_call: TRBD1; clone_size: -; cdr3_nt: TGTGCCAGCAGTTTACAGGGGATTAACACTGAAGCTTTCTTT; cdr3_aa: CASSLQGINTEAFF
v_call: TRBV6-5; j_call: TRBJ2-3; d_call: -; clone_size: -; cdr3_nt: TGTGCCAGCAGCCGGGCGGTCGGGAGCACAGATACGCAGTATTTT; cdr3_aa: CASSRAVGSTDTQYF
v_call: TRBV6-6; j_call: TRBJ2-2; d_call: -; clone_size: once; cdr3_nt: TGTGCCAGCACCCGTAGGGTGGACACCGGGGAGCTGTTTTTT; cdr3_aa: CASTRRVDTGELFF
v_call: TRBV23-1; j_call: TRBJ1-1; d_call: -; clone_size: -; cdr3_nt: TGCGCCAGCAGTCGCTGTTCGTGCAGACTCCTATTCACTGAAGCTTTCTTT; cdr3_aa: CASSRCSCRLLFTEAFF
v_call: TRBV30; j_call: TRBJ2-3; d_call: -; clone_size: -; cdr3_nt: TGTGCCTGGAGTTTTGGGGGAGCTAGCACAGATACGCAGTATTTT; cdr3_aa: CAWSFGGASTDTQYF
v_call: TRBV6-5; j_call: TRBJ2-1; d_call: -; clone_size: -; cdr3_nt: TGTGCCAGCAGTCTCCGCGACTTCTACAATGAGCAGTTCTTC; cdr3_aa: CASSLRDFYNEQFF
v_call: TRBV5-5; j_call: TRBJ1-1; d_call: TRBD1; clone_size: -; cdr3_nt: TGTGCCAGCAGCCCGGGACAGGGGAACACTGAAGCTTTCTTT; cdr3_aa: CASSPGQGNTEAFF
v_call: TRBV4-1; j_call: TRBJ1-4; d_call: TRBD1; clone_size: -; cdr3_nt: TGCGCCAGCAGCCAACCCAGACAGGGTATGGAAAAACTGTTTTTT; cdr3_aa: CASSQPRQGMEKLFF
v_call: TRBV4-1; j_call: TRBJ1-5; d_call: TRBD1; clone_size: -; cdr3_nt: TGCGCCAGCAGCCAGACCGGGACAGATCCTGTCGCCCAGCATTTT; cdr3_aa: CASSQTGTDPVAQHF
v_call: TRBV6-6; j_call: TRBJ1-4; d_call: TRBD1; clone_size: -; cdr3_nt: TGTGCCAGCAGTTATCAGACAGGGGGCGAGGGTGAAAAACTGTTTTTT; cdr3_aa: CASSYQTGGEGEKLFF
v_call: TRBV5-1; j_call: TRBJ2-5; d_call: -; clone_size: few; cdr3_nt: TGCGCCAGCAGCGGCCAAGAGACCCAGTACTTC; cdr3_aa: CASSGQETQYF
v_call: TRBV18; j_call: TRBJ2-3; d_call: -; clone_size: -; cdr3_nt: TGTGCCAGCTCACTCGGGACTCCGCAGTCGTTGGATACGCAGTATTTT; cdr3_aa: CASSLGTPQSLDTQYF
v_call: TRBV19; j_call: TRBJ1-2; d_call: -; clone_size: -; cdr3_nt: TGTGCCAGTAGTATGGCACAGTCGTTCTATGGCTACACCTTC; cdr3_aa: CASSMAQSFYGYTF
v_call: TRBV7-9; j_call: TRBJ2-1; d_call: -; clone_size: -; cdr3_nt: TGTGCCAGCAGCTCGACTAATTACCCCTCCTACAATGAGCAGTTCTTC; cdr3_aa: CASSSTNYPSYNEQFF
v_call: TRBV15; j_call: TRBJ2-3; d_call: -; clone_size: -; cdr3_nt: TGTGCCACCAGCAGAGGGAGGCCGTTCGCAGCAGATACGCAGTATTTT; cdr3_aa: CATSRGRPFAADTQYF
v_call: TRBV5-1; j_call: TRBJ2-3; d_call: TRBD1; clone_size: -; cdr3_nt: TGCGCCAGCTCCCAGGGACAGGGGGCGGATACGCAGTATTTT; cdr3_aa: CASSQGQGADTQYF
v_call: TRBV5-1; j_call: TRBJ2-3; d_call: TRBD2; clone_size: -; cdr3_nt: TGCGCCAGCAGCTTGCCTCGGGGCGGGAGTGGAGATACGCAGTATTTT; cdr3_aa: CASSLPRGGSGDTQYF
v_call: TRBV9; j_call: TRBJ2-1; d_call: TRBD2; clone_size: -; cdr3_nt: TGTGCCAGCAGCGTAGAGGGGTCTAGCGGGAGGAATGAGCAGTTCTTC; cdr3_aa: CASSVEGSSGRNEQFF
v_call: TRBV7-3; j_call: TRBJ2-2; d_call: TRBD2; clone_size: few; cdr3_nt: TGTGCCAGCAGCCTCCACCTAGCGGGTAACACCGGGGAGCTGTTTTTT; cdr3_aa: CASSLHLAGNTGELFF
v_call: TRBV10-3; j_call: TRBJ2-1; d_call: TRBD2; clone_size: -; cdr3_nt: TGTGCCATCAGTCCCGGGACTAGCGGGATAGACGAGCAGTTCTTC; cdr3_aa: CAISPGTSGIDEQFF
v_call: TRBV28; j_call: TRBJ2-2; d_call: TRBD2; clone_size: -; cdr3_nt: TGTGCCATTAGCGGGAGGATCGGGGAGCTGTTTTTT; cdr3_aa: CAISGRIGELFF
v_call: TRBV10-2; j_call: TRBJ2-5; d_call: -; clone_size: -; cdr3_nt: TGCGCCAGCAGTGATTCACTAGCAAACCAAGAGACCCAGTACTTC; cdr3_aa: CASSDSLANQETQYF
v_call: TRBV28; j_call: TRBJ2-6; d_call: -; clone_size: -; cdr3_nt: TGTGCCAGCAGTACAACAGGTTATATTGGGATATCTGGGGCCAACGTCCTGACTTTC; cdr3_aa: CASSTTGYIGISGANVLTF
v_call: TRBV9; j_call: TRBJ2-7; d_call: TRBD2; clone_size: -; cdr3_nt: TGTGCCAGCAGCGTAGGGGCCGGGCTAGCGGGGTCCTACGAGCAGTACTTC; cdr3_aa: CASSVGAGLAGSYEQYF
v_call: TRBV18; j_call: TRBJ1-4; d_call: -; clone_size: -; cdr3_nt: TGTGCCAGCTCACCCTTCGACGTGGGGCAGGGTGAAAAACTGTTTTTT; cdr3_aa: CASSPFDVGQGEKLFF
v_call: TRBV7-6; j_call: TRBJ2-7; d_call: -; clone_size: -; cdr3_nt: TGTGCCAGCAGTAATAGGCCCCGGGAACAGCAATCCTACGAGCAGTACTTC; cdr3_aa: CASSNRPREQQSYEQYF
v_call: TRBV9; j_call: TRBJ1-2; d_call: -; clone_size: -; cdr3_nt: TGTGCCAGCAGCGTAGGGTGGGCCCCCGGGTATGGCTACACCTTC; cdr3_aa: CASSVGWAPGYGYTF
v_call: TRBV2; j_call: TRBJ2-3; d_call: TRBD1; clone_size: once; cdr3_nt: TGTGCCAGCAGCGCAGATGGACAGGGCACAGATACGCAGTATTTT; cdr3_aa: CASSADGQGTDTQYF
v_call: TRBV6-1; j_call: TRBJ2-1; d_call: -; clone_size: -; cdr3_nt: TGTGCCAGCAGTCTAATAAGCTCCTACAATGAGCAGTTCTTC; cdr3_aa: CASSLISSYNEQFF
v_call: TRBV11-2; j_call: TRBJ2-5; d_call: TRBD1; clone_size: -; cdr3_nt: TGTGCCAGCAGCGATTACAGGGGGCGGGGAGAGACCCAGTACTTC; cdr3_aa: CASSDYRGRGETQYF
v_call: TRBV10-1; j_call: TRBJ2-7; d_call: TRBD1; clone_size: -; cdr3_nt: TGCGCCAGCAGTGACGCGGGACAGGGTAATCTCGAGCAGTACTTC; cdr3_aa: CASSDAGQGNLEQYF
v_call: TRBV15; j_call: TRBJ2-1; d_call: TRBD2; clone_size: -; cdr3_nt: TGTGCCACCTCTAGTTCTAGCGGGAGGGCCGGGTACAATGAGCAGTTCTTC; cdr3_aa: CATSSSSGRAGYNEQFF
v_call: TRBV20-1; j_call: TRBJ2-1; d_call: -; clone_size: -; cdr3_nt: TGCAGTGCTAGACCAAATGAGCAGTTCTTC; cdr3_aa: CSARPNEQFF
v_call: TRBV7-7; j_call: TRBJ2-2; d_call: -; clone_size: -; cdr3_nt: TGTGCCAGCAGCTTGCAGGAGAACACCGGGGAGCTGTTTTTT; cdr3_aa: CASSLQENTGELFF
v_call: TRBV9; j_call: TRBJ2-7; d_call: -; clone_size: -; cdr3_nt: TGTGCCAGCAGCGTAGAGGGGCACCTAGCTTACGAGCAGTACTTC; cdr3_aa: CASSVEGHLAYEQYF
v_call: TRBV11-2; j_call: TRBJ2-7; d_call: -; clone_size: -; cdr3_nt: TGTGCCAGCAGCTGGGGGCGGGCGGCTTCCTACGAGCAGTACTTC; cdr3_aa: CASSWGRAASYEQYF
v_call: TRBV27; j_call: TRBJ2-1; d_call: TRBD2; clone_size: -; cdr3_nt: TGTGCCAGCAGTTTAACCCGACTAGCGGGAACCTACAATGAGCAGTTCTTC; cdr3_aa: CASSLTRLAGTYNEQFF
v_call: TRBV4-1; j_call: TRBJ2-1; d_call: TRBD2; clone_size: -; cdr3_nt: TGCGCCAGCAGCCACCGACTAGCGGGGGGGTACAATGAGCAGTTCTTC; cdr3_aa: CASSHRLAGGYNEQFF
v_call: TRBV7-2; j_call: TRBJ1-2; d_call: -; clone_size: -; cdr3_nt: TGTGCCAGCAGCGAAAACAGAGGAGGCTACACCTTC; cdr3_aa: CASSENRGGYTF
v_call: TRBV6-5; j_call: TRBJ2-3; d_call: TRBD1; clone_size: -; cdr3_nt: TGTGCCAGCAGTTACCGCACAGGGGGCAGGGATACGCAGTATTTT; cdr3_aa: CASSYRTGGRDTQYF
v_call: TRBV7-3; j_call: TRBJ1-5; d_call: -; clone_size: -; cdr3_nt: TGTGCCAGCAGCTTAGTTGAGTTCGGTCAGCCCCAGCATTTT; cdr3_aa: CASSLVEFGQPQHF
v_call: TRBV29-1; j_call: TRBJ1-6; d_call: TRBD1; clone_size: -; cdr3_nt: TGCAGCGGGTCGACAGGGGACAATTCACCCCTCCACTTT; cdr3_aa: CSGSTGDNSPLHF
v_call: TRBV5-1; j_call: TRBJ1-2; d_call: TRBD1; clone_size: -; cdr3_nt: TGCGCCAGCAGTTCGACAGGGTCTGAGACCTATGGCTACACCTTC; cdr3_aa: CASSSTGSETYGYTF
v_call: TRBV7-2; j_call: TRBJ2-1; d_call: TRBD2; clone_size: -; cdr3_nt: TGTGCCAGCAGCTTAGGTTCGGGGACTAGCAGATACAATGAGCAGTTCTTC; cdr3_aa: CASSLGSGTSRYNEQFF
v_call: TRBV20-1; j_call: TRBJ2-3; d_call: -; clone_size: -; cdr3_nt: TGCAGTGCTAGCCGTGATACGCAGTATTTT; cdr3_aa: CSASRDTQYF
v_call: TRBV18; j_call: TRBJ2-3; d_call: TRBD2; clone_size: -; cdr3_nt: TGTGCCAGCTCACCTGGGACTAGCGGGAGCCCAGATACGCAGTATTTT; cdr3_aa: CASSPGTSGSPDTQYF